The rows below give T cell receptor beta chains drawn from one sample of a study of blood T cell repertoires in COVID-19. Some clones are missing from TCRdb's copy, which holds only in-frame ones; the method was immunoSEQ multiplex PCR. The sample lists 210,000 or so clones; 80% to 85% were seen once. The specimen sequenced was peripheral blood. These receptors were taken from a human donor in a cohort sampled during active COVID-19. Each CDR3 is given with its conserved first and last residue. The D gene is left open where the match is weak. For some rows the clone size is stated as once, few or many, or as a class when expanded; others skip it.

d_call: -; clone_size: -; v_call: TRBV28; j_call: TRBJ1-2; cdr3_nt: TGTGCCTCCCGAGGTTTCGGCAGGGCTTATGGCTACACCTTC; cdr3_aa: CASRGFGRAYGYTF
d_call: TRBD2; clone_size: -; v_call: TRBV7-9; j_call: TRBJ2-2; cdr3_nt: TGTGCCAGCAGCTTAGTTGCGGGAGTCGCCGGGGAGCTGTTTTTT; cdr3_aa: CASSLVAGVAGELFF
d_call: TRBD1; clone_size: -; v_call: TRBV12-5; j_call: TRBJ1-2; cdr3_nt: TGTGCTAGTGGCCCGCAGGGGGGATATGGCTACACCTTC; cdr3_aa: CASGPQGGYGYTF
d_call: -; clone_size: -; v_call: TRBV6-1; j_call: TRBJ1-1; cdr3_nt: TGTGCCAGCAGTGAATGGCTCACGCCGAACACTGAAGCTTTCTTT; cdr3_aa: CASSEWLTPNTEAFF
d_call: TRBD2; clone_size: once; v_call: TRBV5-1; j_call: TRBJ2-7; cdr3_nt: TGCGCCAGCGGACCAGGACGGGTAGCGGGAGGGGCCTACGAGCAGTACTTC; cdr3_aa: CASGPGRVAGGAYEQYF
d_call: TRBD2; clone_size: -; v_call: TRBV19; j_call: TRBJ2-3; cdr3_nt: TGTGCCAGTAGACGACGGACTAGCGGGAGGGCCACAGATACGCAGTATTTT; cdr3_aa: CASRRRTSGRATDTQYF
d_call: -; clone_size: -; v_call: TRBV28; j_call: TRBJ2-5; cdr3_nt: TGTGCCAGCACTCTGGTCGGGTCGGAGACCCAGTACTTC; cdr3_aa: CASTLVGSETQYF
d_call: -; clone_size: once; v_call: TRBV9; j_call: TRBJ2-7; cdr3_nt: TGTGCCAGCAGCCCCCGGAAGGGGTCGGCCTACGAGCAGTACTTC; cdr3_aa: CASSPRKGSAYEQYF
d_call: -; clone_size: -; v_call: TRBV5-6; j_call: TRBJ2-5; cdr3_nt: TGTGCCAGCAGCCAAAGGGCGGGGAGGGAGACCCAGTACTTC; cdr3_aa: CASSQRAGRETQYF
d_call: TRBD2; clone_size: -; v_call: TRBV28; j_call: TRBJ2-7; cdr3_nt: TGTGCCAGCAGTTTGGTTCCTAAAACTAGCGTCTCGTCCTACGAGCAGTACTTC; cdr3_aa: CASSLVPKTSVSSYEQYF
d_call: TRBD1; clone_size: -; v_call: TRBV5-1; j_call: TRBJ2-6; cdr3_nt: TGCGCCAGCAGCGTGGACAGGGGATTCTCTGGGGCCAACGTCCTGACTTTC; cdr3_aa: CASSVDRGFSGANVLTF
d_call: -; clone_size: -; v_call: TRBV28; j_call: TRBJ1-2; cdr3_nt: TGTGCCAGCAGTCCATTAGGACAGAAATCTAACTATGGCTACACCTTC; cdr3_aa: CASSPLGQKSNYGYTF
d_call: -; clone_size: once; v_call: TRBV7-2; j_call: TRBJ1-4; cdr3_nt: TGTGCCAGCAGCTTAGTAATCGGGATGTCTAATGAAAAACTGTTTTTT; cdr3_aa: CASSLVIGMSNEKLFF
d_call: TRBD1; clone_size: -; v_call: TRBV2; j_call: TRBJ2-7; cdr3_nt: TGTGCCAGCAGGAGACAGGGGGGCGGGTATACCTACGAGCAGTACTTC; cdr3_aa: CASRRQGGGYTYEQYF
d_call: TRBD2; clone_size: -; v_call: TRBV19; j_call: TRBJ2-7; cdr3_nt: TGTGCCAGTAGTATTTCAGCGGGGCGTTACGAGCAGTACTTC; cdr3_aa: CASSISAGRYEQYF
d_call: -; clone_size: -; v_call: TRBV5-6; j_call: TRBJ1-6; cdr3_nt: TGTGCCAGCAGCTTGGGAGCACTCTATAATTCACCCCTCCACTTT; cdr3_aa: CASSLGALYNSPLHF
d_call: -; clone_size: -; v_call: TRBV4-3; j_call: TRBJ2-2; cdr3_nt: TGCGCCAGCAGCCTGGGGGGGGGCGGAGCCACCGGGGAGCTGTTTTTT; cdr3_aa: CASSLGGGGATGELFF
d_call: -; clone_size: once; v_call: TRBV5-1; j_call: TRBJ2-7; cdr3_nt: TGCGCCAGCACCCCTAACTCCTACGAGCAGTACTTC; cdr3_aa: CASTPNSYEQYF
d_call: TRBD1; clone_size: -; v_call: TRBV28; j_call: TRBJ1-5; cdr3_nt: TGTGCCAGCAGTTTAGGTCGGACAGGGGGCCGTTCTAATCAGCCCCAGCATTTT; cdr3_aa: CASSLGRTGGRSNQPQHF
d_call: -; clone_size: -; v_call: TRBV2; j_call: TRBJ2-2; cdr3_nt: TGTGCCAGCAGTCACAGGGTAAAGGACACCGGGGAGCTGTTTTTT; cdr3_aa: CASSHRVKDTGELFF
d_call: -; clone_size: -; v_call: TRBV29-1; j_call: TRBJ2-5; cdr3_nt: TGCAGCGTTGTTCGGGGGGAGACCCAGTACTTC; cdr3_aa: CSVVRGETQYF
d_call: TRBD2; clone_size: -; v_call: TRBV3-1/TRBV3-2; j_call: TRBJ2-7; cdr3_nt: TGTGCCAGCAGAGTTAGCGGGACCCTCGAGCAGTACTTC; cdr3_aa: CASRVSGTLEQYF
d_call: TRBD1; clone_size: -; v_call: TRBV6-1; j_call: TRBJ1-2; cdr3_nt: TGTGCCAGCAGTGAACGGCAGGGGGGCTATGGCTACACCTTC; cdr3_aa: CASSERQGGYGYTF
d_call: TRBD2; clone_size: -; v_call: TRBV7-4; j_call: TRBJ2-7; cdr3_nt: TGTGCCAGCAGCTCACCGTCCGGGACTAGCGGGAGGAACTACGAGCAGTACTTC; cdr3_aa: CASSSPSGTSGRNYEQYF
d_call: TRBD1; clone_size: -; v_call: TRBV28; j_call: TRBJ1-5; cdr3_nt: TGTGCCAGCAGTTTAACCGGGACAGGGTATGATCAGCCCCAGCATTTT; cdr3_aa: CASSLTGTGYDQPQHF
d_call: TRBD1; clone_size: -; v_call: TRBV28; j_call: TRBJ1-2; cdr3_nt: TGTGCCAGCAGTCCGTGGGGACGGGACAGGATAGCTAACTATGGCTACACCTTC; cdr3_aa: CASSPWGRDRIANYGYTF
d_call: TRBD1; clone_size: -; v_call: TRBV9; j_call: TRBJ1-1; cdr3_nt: TGTGCCAGCAACCCTGGGACAGCTCACGCCCTTCCTATTATGAACACTGAAGCTTTCTTT; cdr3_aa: CASNPGTAHALPIMNTEAFF
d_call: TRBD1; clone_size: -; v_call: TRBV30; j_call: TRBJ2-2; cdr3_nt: TGTGCCTGGAAGCGCCAGGGGGTCACCGGGGAGCTGTTTTTT; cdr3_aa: CAWKRQGVTGELFF
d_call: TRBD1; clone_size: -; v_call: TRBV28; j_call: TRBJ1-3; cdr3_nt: TGTGCCAGCAGTTCCTGGGGACAGGGAGAATCTGGAAACACCATATATTTT; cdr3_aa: CASSSWGQGESGNTIYF
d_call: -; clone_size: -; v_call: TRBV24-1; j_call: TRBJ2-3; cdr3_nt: TGTGCCACCAGTGGTGGTCAGGGGACGAGAGATACGCAGTATTTT; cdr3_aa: CATSGGQGTRDTQYF
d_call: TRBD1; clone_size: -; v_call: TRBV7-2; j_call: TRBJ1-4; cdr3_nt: TGTGCCAGCAGCCCGGGGGACAGGGTCGGTTTCCCTAATGAAAAACTGTTTTTT; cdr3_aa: CASSPGDRVGFPNEKLFF
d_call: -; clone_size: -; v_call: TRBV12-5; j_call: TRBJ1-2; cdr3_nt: TGTGCTAGTGGTTTAATGGGGAGCTATGGCTACACCTTC; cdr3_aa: CASGLMGSYGYTF
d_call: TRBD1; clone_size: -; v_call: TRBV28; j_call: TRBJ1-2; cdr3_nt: TGTGCCAGCAGGCCCGGGACAGGGGCATATGGCTACACCTTC; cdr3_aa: CASRPGTGAYGYTF
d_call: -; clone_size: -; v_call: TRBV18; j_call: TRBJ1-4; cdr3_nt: TGTGCCAGCTCACCTGCGACAGATGAAAAACTGTTTTTT; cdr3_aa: CASSPATDEKLFF
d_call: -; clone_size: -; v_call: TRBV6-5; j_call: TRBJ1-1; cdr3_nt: TGTGCCAGCGTCGGGGACACCCTGTACACTGAAGCTTTCTTT; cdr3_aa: CASVGDTLYTEAFF
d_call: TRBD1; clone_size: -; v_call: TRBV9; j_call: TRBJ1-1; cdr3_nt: TGTGCCAGCTCCCCACAGGGGGCGCGAAGCACTGAAGCTTTCTTT; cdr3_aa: CASSPQGARSTEAFF
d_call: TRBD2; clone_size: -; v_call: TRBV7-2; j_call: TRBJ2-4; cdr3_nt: TGTGCCAGCAGCTCCCCTCCCGGGACTAGCCTAGCCAAAAACATTCAGTACTTC; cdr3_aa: CASSSPPGTSLAKNIQYF
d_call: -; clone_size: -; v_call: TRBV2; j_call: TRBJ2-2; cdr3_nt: TGTGCCAGCAGTGAAATTGGGGACTACACCGGGGAGCTGTTTTTT; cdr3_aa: CASSEIGDYTGELFF
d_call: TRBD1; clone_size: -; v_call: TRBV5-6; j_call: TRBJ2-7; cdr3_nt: TGTGCCAGCAGCACAGGGGGTCCCTACGAGCAGTACTTC; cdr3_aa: CASSTGGPYEQYF
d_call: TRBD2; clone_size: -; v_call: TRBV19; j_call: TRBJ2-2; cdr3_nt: TGTGCCAGTAGTAGGTTCGGGACTAGTCCCGGGGAGCTGTTTTTT; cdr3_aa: CASSRFGTSPGELFF
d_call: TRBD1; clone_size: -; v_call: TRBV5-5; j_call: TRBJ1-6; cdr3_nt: TGTGCCAGCAGCTTGGGACTACCGGGACAGAATAATTCACCCCTCCACTTT; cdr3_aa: CASSLGLPGQNNSPLHF
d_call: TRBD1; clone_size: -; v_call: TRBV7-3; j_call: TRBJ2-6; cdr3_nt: TGTGCCAGCAGCTTAGAGGACAGGGCTGGGGCCAACGTCCTGACTTTC; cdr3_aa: CASSLEDRAGANVLTF
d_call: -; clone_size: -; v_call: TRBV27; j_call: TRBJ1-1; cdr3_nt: TGTGCCACCCGACAGGAGCTGAACACTGAAGCTTTCTTT; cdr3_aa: CATRQELNTEAFF
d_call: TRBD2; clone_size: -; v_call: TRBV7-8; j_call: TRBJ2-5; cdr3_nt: TGTGCCAGCAGCTTCTTAGCGGGGGAAGAGACCCAGTACTTC; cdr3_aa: CASSFLAGEETQYF
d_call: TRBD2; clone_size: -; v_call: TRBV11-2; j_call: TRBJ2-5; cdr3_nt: TGTGCCAGCAGCTCCTCCCTGGGACTAGCGGGAGGGCCCCGAGAGACCCAGTACTTC; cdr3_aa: CASSSSLGLAGGPRETQYF
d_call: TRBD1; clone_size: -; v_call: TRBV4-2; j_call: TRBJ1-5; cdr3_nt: TGTGCCAGCAGCCCGGGACAGGGGGCCGGCAATCAGCCCCAGCATTTT; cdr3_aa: CASSPGQGAGNQPQHF
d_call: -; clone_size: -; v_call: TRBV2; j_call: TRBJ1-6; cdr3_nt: TGTGCCAGCAGAGGAGGAAGCTCCTATAATTCACCCCTCCACTTT; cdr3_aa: CASRGGSSYNSPLHF
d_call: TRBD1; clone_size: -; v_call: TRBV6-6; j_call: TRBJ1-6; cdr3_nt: TGTGCCAGCAGTCCTCGGACGAGAGTCCGGGACAGACTTAATTCACCCCTCCACTTT; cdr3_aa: CASSPRTRVRDRLNSPLHF
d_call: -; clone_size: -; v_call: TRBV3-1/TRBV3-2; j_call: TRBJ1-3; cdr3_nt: TGTGCCAGCAGCCAAGATCGGGGGGTCGCTGGAAACACCATATATTTT; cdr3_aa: CASSQDRGVAGNTIYF
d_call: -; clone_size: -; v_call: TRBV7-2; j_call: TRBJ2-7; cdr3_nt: TGTGCCAGCAGCTTACGGACTACCTCCTACGAGCAGTACTTC; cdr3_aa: CASSLRTTSYEQYF
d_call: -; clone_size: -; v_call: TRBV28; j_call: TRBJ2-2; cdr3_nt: TGTGCCAGCAGAGTGGCCGGGACAACGAACACCGGGGAGCTGTTTTTT; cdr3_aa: CASRVAGTTNTGELFF
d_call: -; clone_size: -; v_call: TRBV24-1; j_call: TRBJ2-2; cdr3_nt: TGTGCCACCAGTGCGGAGGGAAGGACCGGGGAGCTGTTTTTT; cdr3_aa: CATSAEGRTGELFF
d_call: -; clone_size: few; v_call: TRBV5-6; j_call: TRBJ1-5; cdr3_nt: TGTGCCAGCAGCTTAATGGGGCAGGACAATCAGCCCCAGCATTTT; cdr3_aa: CASSLMGQDNQPQHF
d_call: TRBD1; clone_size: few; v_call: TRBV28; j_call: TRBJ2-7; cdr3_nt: TGTGCCAGCAGTTTAGGGACAGGGTACGAGCAGTACTTC; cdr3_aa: CASSLGTGYEQYF
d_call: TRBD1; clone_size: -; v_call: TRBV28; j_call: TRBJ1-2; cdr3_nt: TGTGCCAGCAGTTCTGGACAGGAAAAAGGCTATGGCTACACCTTC; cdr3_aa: CASSSGQEKGYGYTF